The next 21 T cell receptor beta chains were all read from a single sample in a study of blood T cell repertoires in COVID-19. Here immunoSEQ multiplex PCR was the method, and the copy in TCRdb shows in-frame clones only, minus some. This table holds around 45,000 clones, around 80% found once. Specimen: peripheral blood. The receptors stem from an older woman with acute or convalescent COVID-19.

The chain joins TRBV15 to TRBJ1-5; D may be TRBD1 (5 bases). Trimming shortened V by 0 bases and J by 9 bases, and 12 bases separated the two germline ends. From germline, CDR1 is LNHNV and CDR2 YYDKDF (reference sequence). The CDR3 is 14 amino acids. The CDR3 loop reads CATSRERVGGPQHF. DNA of the CDR3: TGTGCCACCAGCAGAGAGCGGGTCGGGGGGCCCCAGCATTTT.

The CDR3 here is CASSRDRGDIQYF. The CDR3 region has the DNA TGTGCCAGCAGTCGTGACAGGGGAGACATTCAGTACTTC. The gene calls are TRBV12-3 or TRBV12-4 and TRBJ2-4; 8 nucleotides agree with TRBD1. The J segment lost 8 bases and the V segment lost 5 bases, leaving 5 bases of the junction unmatched. The CDR3 loop spans 13 amino acids.

The chain links TRBV9 to TRBJ2-7, with D possibly being TRBD1 (5 bases). CDR3 length: 15 amino acids. Trimming cost V 1 base and J 4 bases, with 15 bases left between them. Germline CDR1 is SGDLS and CDR2 is YYNGEE. CDR3 amino acids: CASSVLDNSFYEQYF. The CDR3 DNA sequence: TGTGCCAGCAGCGTATTGGACAATAGTTTTTACGAGCAGTACTTC.

This clone appeared a few times. This chain links TRBV5-1 with TRBJ2-7; tentatively, D is TRBD1 (6 bases). This CDR3 comprises 13 residues. Per germline, CDR1 SGHRS and CDR2 YFSETQ. Trimming removed 5 bases from V and 1 base from J, with 10 bases in between. The CDR3 DNA is TGCGCCAGCAGGGGAACAGGGTCCTACGAGCAGTACTTC. Its translation is CASRGTGSYEQYF.

The gene calls are TRBV19 and TRBJ2-7, with 8 bases identical to TRBD1. V was clipped by 9 bases and J by 4 bases; unmatched bases: 2. The CDR3 consists of 11 residues. Per the germline V gene, CDR1 is LNHDA and CDR2 is SQIVND (reference sequence). Here the CDR3 reads CASRDRYEQYF. The CDR3 nucleotides are TGTGCCAGCCGGGACAGGTACGAGCAGTACTTC.

The chain uses TRBV7-7 and TRBJ2-7; 12 positions agree with TRBD1. V was clipped by 5 bases and J by 7 bases; unmatched bases: 3. Per germline, CDR1 SSHAT and CDR2 FNYEAQ (reference sequence). The length of the CDR3 is 13 residues. The CDR3 bases are TGTGCCAGCAGCGGGGACAGGGGGCAGGAGCAGTACTTC. Translated, it gives CASSGDRGQEQYF.

The chain joins TRBV19 to TRBJ2-3; the D is unclear. Germline-derived CDR1 and CDR2 are LNHDA and SQIVND (reference sequence). The length of the CDR3 is 17 residues. The V end lost 0 bases, the J end lost 0 bases, and 13 bases lay between the germline ends. In DNA, the CDR3 is TGTGCCAGTAGTATAGATCCCGGGTTCACTAGCACAGATACGCAGTATTTT. Its translation: CASSIDPGFTSTDTQYF.

In this sample, this clone turned up a few times. The chain is built from TRBV19 and TRBJ2-7, with TRBD1 matching 8 bases. This CDR3 comprises 19 residues. The V and J ends lost 4 bases and 4 bases, in that order; junction bases with no gene match: 21. CDR1 is LNHDA, CDR2 SQIVND, per germline (reference sequence). The CDR3 DNA reads TGTGCCAGTAGTAGTGGGTCAAGACAAAGCTGGGACAGGCAATACGAGCAGTACTTC. Translation: CASSSGSRQSWDRQYEQYF.

This clone appeared a single time. The rearrangement uses TRBV7-9 and TRBJ1-1; D unresolved. V was pared by 3 bases and J by 2 bases, with 13 bases between. CDR1 is SEHNR, CDR2 FQNEAQ, per germline (reference sequence). This CDR3 is 15 amino acids long. The CDR3 reads CASSFSGRGNTEAFF. Here the CDR3 DNA reads TGTGCCAGCAGCTTCTCGGGGAGAGGTAACACTGAAGCTTTCTTT. Complete variable domain (other parts from reference TRBV7-9 and TRBJ1-1): DTGVSQNPRHKITKRGQNVTFRCDPISEHNRLYWYRQTLGQGPEFLTYFQNEAQLEKSRLLSDRFSAERPKGSFSTLEIQRTEQGDSAMYLCASSFSGRGNTEAFFGQGTRLTVV.

V is TRBV13 and J is TRBJ2-3; 7 bases fit TRBD2. V lost 2 bases and J lost 2; bases outside the gene matches: 10. The CDR3 is made up of 17 amino acids. CDR1 is PRHDT and CDR2 is FYEKMQ in the germline V gene (reference sequence). DNA of the CDR3: TGTGCCAGCAGCTTAAGGCCAGCTAGCGGATACACAGATACGCAGTATTTT. Protein: CASSLRPASGYTDTQYF.

This chain joins TRBV3-1 (or the pseudogene TRBV3-2) and TRBJ1-6; D might be TRBD1 (6 bases). CDR1 is LGHDT, CDR2 YNNKEL, per germline (reference sequence). CDR3 length: 14 amino acids. With 5 bases removed from V and 5 bases from J, the gap between germline ends came to 10 bases. The CDR3 sequence: CASSVRTDNSPLHF. The CDR3, as DNA: TGTGCCAGCAGCGTTCGGACAGATAATTCACCCCTCCACTTT.

V is TRBV10-3 and J is TRBJ2-7, with D possibly TRBD1 on 5 matching bases. The V end lost 6 bases, the J end lost 1 base, and 10 bases lay between the germline ends. Germline-derived CDR1 and CDR2 are ENHRY and SYGVKD. The CDR3 consists of 13 residues. CDR3 sequence: CAIRGAESYEQYF. The CDR3 DNA is TGTGCCATCAGAGGGGCGGAATCCTACGAGCAGTACTTC.

A note on this clone: A junction boundary mismatches the germline segment, possibly from a read error. V gene TRBV2 combines with J gene TRBJ2-2; 10 bases align to TRBD1. CDR3 length: 14 residues. The germline V gene encodes CDR1 SNHLY and CDR2 FYNNEI. The CDR3 loop reads CATRQGANAGELFF. DNA for the CDR3: TGTGCCACCCGACAGGGGGCGAACGCCGGGGAGCTGTTTTTT.

V and J are TRBV7-3 and TRBJ2-1; 12 nucleotides agree with TRBD2. Losses at the gene ends were 5 bases for V and 3 bases for J; bases not matched to a gene: 5. The CDR3 totals 16 residues. Germline assignment: CDR1 SGHTA and CDR2 FQGTGA. CDR3 residues: CASSPELAGGYNEQFF. Written as DNA, the CDR3 is TGTGCCAGCAGCCCCGAACTAGCGGGGGGCTACAATGAGCAGTTCTTC. Supplemented by reference TRBV7-3 and TRBJ2-1, the full variable domain reads GAGVSQTPSNKVTEKGKYVELRCDPISGHTALYWYRQSLGQGPEFLIYFQGTGAADDSGLPNDRFFAVRPEGSVSTLKIQRTERGDSAVYLCASSPELAGGYNEQFFGPGTRLTVL.

The J gene is TRBJ2-7, the V gene TRBV6-5, with 11 bases aligning to TRBD2. The length of the CDR3 is 15 residues. Germline CDR1 and CDR2: MNHEY and SVGAGI. V lost 7 bases to trimming and J lost 6 bases; unmatched junction nucleotides: 11. The CDR3 sequence: CASTGTSSGGSEQYF. The CDR3 DNA reads as TGTGCCAGCACTGGGACCTCTAGCGGGGGGAGCGAGCAGTACTTC.

The chain has TRBV19 and TRBJ1-2, with 9 bases matching TRBD1. This CDR3 has 14 amino acids. The J segment lost 4 bases and the V segment lost 4 bases, leaving 4 bases of the junction unmatched. From germline, CDR1 is LNHDA and CDR2 SQIVND (reference sequence). This CDR3 reads CASSRTGEFYGYTF. CDR3 DNA: TGTGCCAGTAGTAGGACAGGGGAGTTCTATGGCTACACCTTC.

This sequence joins TRBV6-6 and TRBJ2-5; D is perhaps TRBD2 (6 bases). This CDR3 is 15 amino acids long. V was trimmed by 2 bases and J by 5 bases, leaving 15 bases between them. Germline CDR1 is MNHNY and CDR2 is SVGAGI (reference sequence). CDR3 coding DNA: TGTGCCAGCAGTTACGTGACACTCCGGGGGGAGACCCAGTACTTC. Its translation is CASSYVTLRGETQYF.

The chain uses TRBV19 and TRBJ1-1, with D unresolved. CDR3 length: 15 residues. Trimming took off 3 bases at V and 0 bases at J, with 11 bases between the two ends. The germline V gene has CDR1 LNHDA and CDR2 SQIVND (reference sequence). CDR3 in amino acids: CASSMRAGMNTEAFF. The CDR3 DNA reads as TGTGCCAGTAGTATGAGGGCGGGAATGAACACTGAAGCTTTCTTT.

V is TRBV6-1 and J is TRBJ2-7; possible D gene TRBD1, 6 bases. The CDR3 is made up of 15 amino acids. Germline lookup yields CDR1 MNHNS and CDR2 SASEGT. V was shortened by 1 base and J by 3 bases, with 13 bases between the two germline ends. This CDR3 reads CASSEGGTTGYEQYF. The CDR3 coding sequence is TGTGCCAGCAGTGAAGGTGGGACAACAGGCTACGAGCAGTACTTC.

The rearrangement links TRBV6-5 to TRBJ1-2; 7 bases match TRBD1. Germline trimming cut 5 bases from V and 8 bases from J; bases unmatched to any gene: 11. The CDR3 length is 14 residues. Germline loops: CDR1 MNHEY, CDR2 SVGAGI. The CDR3 sequence: CASSPPAAGGGYTF. The DNA of the CDR3 is TGTGCCAGCAGTCCCCCGGCGGCAGGGGGAGGCTACACCTTC.

This chain links TRBV11-3 with TRBJ2-3; D not certain. CDR3 size: 16 residues. The germline CDR1 and CDR2 sequences are SGHNT and YENEEA. With 1 base removed from V and 5 bases from J, the gap between germline ends came to 16 bases. In nucleotides, the CDR3 is TGTGCCAGCAGCTTAGGGTCGAGTCAGGTCCTAGATACGCAGTATTTT. Encoded protein: CASSLGSSQVLDTQYF. The full variable domain, completed using reference TRBV11-3 and TRBJ2-3, is EAGVVQSPRYKIIEKKQPVAFWCNPISGHNTLYWYLQNLGQGPELLIRYENEEAVDDSQLPKDRFSAERLKGVDSTLKIQPAELGDSAVYLCASSLGSSQVLDTQYFGPGTRLTVL.